A single sample is the source of the 12 T cell receptor beta chains below, sequenced in a study of T cells after yellow fever vaccination. TCRdb re-called the 5' RACE reads with MiXCR, one entry per CDR3 protein. The table shows fewer than 650,000 distinct CDR3 sequences, with 21% occurring only once. The material sequenced was PBMCs, taken roughly 20 days after the first yellow fever vaccination. The receptors originated from a man between 18 and 35 years old who received the YFV17D yellow fever vaccine.

The chain has TRBV12-3 or TRBV12-4 and TRBJ2-3; D is unclear. The CDR3 contains 12 residues. V lost 3 bases, J lost 6 bases, and 7 bases lay in between. In nucleotides, the CDR3 is TGTGCCAGCAGTTTGACTTCTGATACGCAGTATTTT. This encodes CASSLTSDTQYF.

The sample holds a few counts of this clonotype. CDR3 coding DNA: TGCAGTGCCCCGGGGGGCTTAAAGACCCAGTACTTC. It yields the protein CSAPGGLKTQYF. The chain has TRBV20-1 and TRBJ2-5, with D possibly TRBD2 on 7 matching bases. Germline-derived CDR1 and CDR2 are DFQATT and SNEGSKA (reference sequence). The length of the CDR3 is 12 residues. V was cut by 6 bases and J by 6 bases, with 14 bases left in between.

This clonotype occurred a few times. The chain's CDR3 is CASSLFGAYEQYF. The CDR3 coding sequence is TGTGCCAGCAGTTTATTTGGGGCCTACGAGCAGTACTTC. The chain combines TRBV28 with TRBJ2-7; the D is unclear. The CDR3 runs 13 residues. V dropped 1 base and J dropped 2 bases, with 6 bases sitting between them. Germline assignment: CDR1 MDHEN and CDR2 SYDVKM.

This clonotype was counted a few times. J is TRBJ2-2 and V is TRBV11-2; 9 bases line up with TRBD2. V was clipped by 5 bases and J by 13 bases; unmatched bases: 14. From germline, CDR1 is SGHAT and CDR2 FQNNGV. The CDR3 extends over 15 amino acids. CDR3 DNA: TGTGCCAGCAGCCCCCGGACTAGCGCCCCTCTTGGGCTGTTTTTT. Translation: CASSPRTSAPLGLFF.

In this sample, this clonotype turned up a few times. Because the CDR3's place on the DNA is in doubt, the DNA is left out and the CDR3 is given as listed by TCRdb. This sequence joins TRBV2 and TRBJ2-4; the table's D call TRBD1 went unverified against the DNA. The CDR3 sequence runs 16 residues, both termini included. The germline CDR1 and CDR2 sequences are SNHLY and FYNNEI. This chain's CDR3 is CASILGQGRAKNIQYF.

This clonotype has a handful of counts. The V call is TRBV7-9, the J call TRBJ1-1; 7 bases fit TRBD1. CDR1 is SEHNR, CDR2 FQNEAQ, per germline (reference sequence). The CDR3 spans 15 residues. The V segment lost 1 base and the J segment 3 bases; nucleotides outside the gene matches: 5. CDR3: CASSLGWTGYTEAFF. CDR3 bases: TGTGCCAGCAGCTTAGGGTGGACAGGTTACACTGAAGCTTTCTTT.

The DNA of the CDR3 is TGTGCCAGTAGTATGGGTTGGGGGAACACCGGGGAGCTGTTTTTT. As protein: CASSMGWGNTGELFF. The chain couples TRBV19 to TRBJ2-2; D ambiguous. V shed 3 bases and J shed 1 base, with 9 bases lying between them. CDR1 is LNHDA, CDR2 SQIVND, per germline (reference sequence). The CDR3 totals 15 residues.

The chain joins TRBV4-3 to TRBJ2-2; TRBD1 agrees at 10 bases. Germline V lookup: CDR1 LGHNA, CDR2 YSLEER. The J segment lost 7 bases and the V segment lost 1 base, leaving 6 bases of the junction unmatched. There are 16 residues in the CDR3. CDR3: CASSQGQGASIGELFF. The DNA for the CDR3 is TGCGCCAGCAGCCAAGGACAGGGGGCGTCGATCGGGGAGCTGTTTTTT.

The rearrangement links TRBV7-9 to TRBJ2-3; TRBD1 agrees at 7 bases. Germline values: CDR1 SEHNR, CDR2 FQNEAQ (reference sequence). V trimming: 3 bases; J trimming: 14 bases; junction bases outside the gene matches: 8. The CDR3 has 12 residues. CDR3 sequence: CASSLETGATYF. The CDR3 DNA reads TGTGCCAGCAGCTTGGAAACAGGGGCGACGTATTTT.

DNA of the CDR3: TGTGCCAGCACCGGAAACAAGGGGCAGGAGCGCTACGAGCAGTACGTC. Its protein is CASTGNKGQERYEQYV. The V and J genes are TRBV5-4 and TRBJ2-7; the D gene is possibly TRBD1 (5 bases). The V and J ends lost 6 bases and 3 bases respectively, with 22 bases between them. The CDR3 consists of 16 residues. Germline-derived CDR1 and CDR2 are SGHNT and YYREEE (reference sequence).

The CDR3 bases are TGTGCCAGTAGTATGGCAGGTCTGGGTCAGCCCCAGCATTTT. Its protein product is CASSMAGLGQPQHF. The chain uses TRBV19 and TRBJ1-5; no clear D. The CDR3 covers 14 residues. Germline CDR1 is LNHDA and CDR2 is SQIVND (reference sequence). The V gene lost 3 bases and the J gene lost 6 bases, with 12 bases spanning the gap.

The J gene is TRBJ1-6, the V gene TRBV5-1; D unclear. The CDR3 length is 18 residues. CDR1 is SGHRS and CDR2 is YFSETQ in the germline V gene. V lost 1 base to trimming and J lost 1 base, with 15 bases between them. The CDR3 region is CASSLNSGPRSYNSPLHF. DNA of the CDR3: TGCGCCAGCAGCTTGAATTCGGGTCCTAGGTCCTATAATTCACCCCTCCACTTT. The whole variable domain, remainder taken from reference TRBV5-1 and TRBJ1-6, is KAGVTQTPRYLIKTRGQQVTLSCSPISGHRSVSWYQQTPGQGLQFLFEYFSETQRNKGNFPGRFSGRQFSNSRSEMNVSTLELGDSALYLCASSLNSGPRSYNSPLHFGNGTRLTVT.